Below are 2 T cell receptor beta chains sequenced from a single sample in a study of blood T cell repertoires in COVID-19. Libraries were prepared by immunoSEQ multiplex PCR; TCRdb keeps only in-frame clonotypes and omits some of them. The sample has about 380,000 clones; 81% are singletons. The sample taken for sequencing was peripheral blood. The source of these receptors is a human donor with acute or convalescent COVID-19. The donor label of this sample is uncertain.

The chain uses TRBV3-1 (or the pseudogene TRBV3-2) and TRBJ1-5, with D maybe TRBD1 (6 bases). The CDR3 sequence is 15 residues long. CDR1 and CDR2 from the germline V gene are LGHDT and YNNKEL (reference sequence). V dropped 3 bases and J dropped 0 bases, with 9 bases sitting between them. The CDR3 reads CASSHAGDSNQPQHF. The CDR3 coding sequence is TGTGCCAGCAGCCACGCAGGGGATAGCAATCAGCCCCAGCATTTT.

This clone showed up many times. The V call is TRBV5-1, the J call TRBJ2-7; D is perhaps TRBD2 (5 bases). The CDR3 is made up of 15 amino acids. Germline V lookup: CDR1 SGHRS, CDR2 YFSETQ. Trimming pared 0 bases from V and 3 bases from J, leaving 13 bases between. The CDR3 loop is CASSLDERTVYEQYF. CDR3 coding DNA: TGCGCCAGCAGCTTGGATGAGCGGACCGTCTACGAGCAGTACTTC. The complete variable domain, with remaining parts taken from reference TRBV5-1 and TRBJ2-7, reads KAGVTQTPRYLIKTRGQQVTLSCSPISGHRSVSWYQQTPGQGLQFLFEYFSETQRNKGNFPGRFSGRQFSNSRSEMNVSTLELGDSALYLCASSLDERTVYEQYFGPGTRLTVT.